This TCR beta chain emerged from a study of blood T cell repertoires in COVID-19. CDR3 length: 16 amino acids. Unmatched junction bases numbered 8, after V lost 6 bases and J lost 1 base. CDR1 and CDR2 from the germline V gene are MDHEN and SYDVKM. Here immunoSEQ multiplex PCR was the method, and the copy in TCRdb shows in-frame clones only, minus some. Altogether tens of thousands of clones are present, over 60% being singletons, with the ten largest covering under 3%. The source is an older man with COVID-19, enrolled during active disease. The V and J genes are TRBV28 and TRBJ2-2; TRBD1 matches 7 bases. The sequenced sample consisted of peripheral blood. The CDR3 DNA sequence: TGTGCCAGCAGCCTGTATAGGACAGGGAACACCGGGGAGCTGTTTTTT. Its translation: CASSLYRTGNTGELFF. Full variable domain (remainder filled in from reference TRBV28 and TRBJ2-2): DVKVTQSSRYLVKRTGEKVFLECVQDMDHENMFWYRQDPGLGLRLIYFSYDVKMKEKGDIPEGYSVSREKKERFSLILESASTNQTSMYLCASSLYRTGNTGELFFGEGSRLTVL.